This T cell receptor beta chain was observed in a study of T cell repertoires in cytomegalovirus infection (dated by TCRdb to the late 2010s). A note on the overall study: Because public TCR beta signatures pointed to carriage of CMV infection together with the matching HLA type, the HLA type of each donor mattered for the analysis.

Sequencing instrument: Illumina HiSeq 1500. TCRdb ran its own pipeline on the public reads, namely fastp trimming at Q25 and MiXCR clone calling, and kept in-frame beta chains. CDR3 protein sequences are deduplicated, and each keeps its most common genes and DNA. The sample records fewer than 200,000 distinct CDR3 sequences, roughly 19% of which are singletons. The top ten hold roughly 2.9% of the sample. Comments on this clonotype: Its cognate antigen has yet to be identified. No much larger clonotype is one base removed from it; base qualities were not supplied.

Trimming takes 1 base from V and 4 bases from J, and the germline ends sit 10 bases apart. The germline V gene encodes CDR1 SGHVS and CDR2 FQNEAQ. Inclusive of the bounding cysteine and phenylalanine, the CDR3 is 14 residues long. CDR3 DNA is the only sequence kept; it has 42 bases, read in frame from the first base. The paper as a whole reports these results and caveats: The ex vivo response was dominated by HLA-C-restricted CMV-specific TCR beta clonotypes, which also provided the single most frequent clonotype in two of eight donors. In both this cohort and an independent cohort of a few hundred donors, the cumulative frequency of public TCR beta family members distinguished carriers of CMV infection plus the relevant HLA type.

Recombination connected TRBV7-8 to TRBJ1-1, with the D gene not clear enough to name. The sequenced sample was PBMCs. This clonotype originated in a human donor in good health (CMV status not recorded). Some clones in this sample may be carry-over from other donors' samples. The nucleotide sequence is given as TGTGCCAGCAGCTTAGTGAGTCAGATCACTGAAGCTTTCTTT. The translation is CASSLVSQITEAFF.